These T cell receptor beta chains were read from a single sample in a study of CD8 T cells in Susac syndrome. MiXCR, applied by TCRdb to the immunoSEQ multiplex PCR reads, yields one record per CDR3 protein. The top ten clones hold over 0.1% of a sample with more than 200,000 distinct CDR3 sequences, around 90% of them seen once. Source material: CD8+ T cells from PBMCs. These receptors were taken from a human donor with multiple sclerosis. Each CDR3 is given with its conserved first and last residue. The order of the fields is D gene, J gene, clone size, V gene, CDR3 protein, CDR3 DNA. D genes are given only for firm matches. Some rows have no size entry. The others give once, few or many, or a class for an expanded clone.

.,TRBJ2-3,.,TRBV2,CASSEGNALTQYF,TGTGCCAGCAGTGAAGGGAACGCCTTGACGCAGTATTTT
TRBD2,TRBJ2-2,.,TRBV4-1,CASSHPRAGEATGELFF,TGCGCCAGCAGCCACCCCCGGGCGGGAGAAGCGACCGGGGAGCTGTTTTTT
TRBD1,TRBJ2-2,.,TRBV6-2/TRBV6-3,CASSTGQGSTGELFF,TGTGCCAGCAGTACTGGACAGGGTTCCACCGGGGAGCTGTTTTTT
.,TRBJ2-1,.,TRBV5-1,CASSLVDSSYNEQFF,TGCGCCAGCAGCTTGGTTGATAGCTCCTACAATGAGCAGTTCTTC
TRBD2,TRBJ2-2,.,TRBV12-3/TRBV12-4,CASSFPGRGAPGELFF,TGTGCCAGCAGTTTTCCCGGGCGGGGGGCCCCCGGGGAGCTGTTTTTT
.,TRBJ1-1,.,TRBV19,CATRQILNTEAFF,TGTGCCACCAGACAGATTCTGAACACTGAAGCTTTCTTT
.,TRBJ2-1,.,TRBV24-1,CATSGSSLNEQFF,TGTGCCACCAGTGGTAGTTCACTAAATGAGCAGTTCTTC
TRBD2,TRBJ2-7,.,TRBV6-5,CASSYMGGRSYEQYF,TGTGCCAGCAGTTACATGGGCGGGAGGTCCTACGAGCAGTACTTC
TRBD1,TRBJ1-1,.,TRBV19,CASSPSGTGGTEAFF,TGTGCCAGTAGTCCGTCCGGGACAGGGGGCACTGAAGCTTTCTTT
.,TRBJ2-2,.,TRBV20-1,CSARDRMSGANTGELFF,TGCAGTGCTAGAGATAGGATGAGCGGAGCGAACACCGGGGAGCTGTTTTTT
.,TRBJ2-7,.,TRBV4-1,CASSQEWAEAYEQYF,TGCGCCAGCAGCCAAGAATGGGCGGAGGCCTACGAGCAGTACTTC
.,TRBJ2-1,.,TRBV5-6,CASSLSFYSYNEQFF,TGTGCCAGCAGCCTTTCTTTCTACTCCTACAATGAGCAGTTCTTC
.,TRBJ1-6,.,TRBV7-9,CASSLAVWGSPLHF,TGTGCCAGCAGCTTAGCGGTGTGGGGTTCACCCCTCCACTTT
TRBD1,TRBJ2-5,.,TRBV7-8,CASSSDILLQGVAETQYF,TGTGCCAGCAGCTCCGACATCTTATTACAGGGGGTGGCGGAGACCCAGTACTTC
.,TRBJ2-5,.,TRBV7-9,CASSADRETQYF,TGTGCCAGCAGCGCAGACCGGGAGACCCAGTACTTC
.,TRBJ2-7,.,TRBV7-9,CASSPHGSYEQYF,TGTGCCAGCAGCCCCCACGGCTCCTACGAGCAGTACTTC
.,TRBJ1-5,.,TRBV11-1,CASSRAGNNQPQHF,TGTGCCAGCAGCCGGGCAGGGAATAATCAGCCCCAGCATTTT
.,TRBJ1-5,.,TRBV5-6,CASSLGADQPQHF,TGTGCCAGCAGCTTGGGGGCTGATCAGCCCCAGCATTTT
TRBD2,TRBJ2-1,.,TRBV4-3,CASSQDEPGGFDNEQFF,TGCGCCAGCAGCCAAGATGAACCCGGGGGGTTCGACAATGAGCAGTTCTTC
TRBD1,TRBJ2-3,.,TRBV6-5,CASSDRAPADTQYF,TGTGCCAGCTCCGACAGGGCCCCCGCAGATACGCAGTATTTT
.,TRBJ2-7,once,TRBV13,CASSAGTPFEQYF,TGTGCCAGCAGCGCCGGGACACCCTTCGAGCAGTACTTC
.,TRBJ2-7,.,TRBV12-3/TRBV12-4,CASSFLRSVEQYF,TGTGCCAGCAGTTTTCTGAGGTCGGTCGAGCAGTACTTC
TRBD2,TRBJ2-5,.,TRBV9,CASSLGTSGSSGPPGQRETQYF,TGTGCCAGCTCTCTCGGGACTAGCGGGTCTTCGGGGCCCCCGGGTCAGAGAGAGACCCAGTACTTC
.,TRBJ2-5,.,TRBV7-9,CASSLAIGTQYF,TGTGCCAGCAGCTTAGCGATAGGGACCCAGTACTTC
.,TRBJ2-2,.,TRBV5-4,CASSLFFGMPNTGELFF,TGTGCCAGCAGCTTGTTCTTCGGCATGCCTAACACCGGGGAGCTGTTTTTT
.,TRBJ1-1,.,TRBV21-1,CASSKVEGRTEAFF,TGTGCCAGCAGCAAAGTAGAAGGTCGGACTGAAGCTTTCTTT
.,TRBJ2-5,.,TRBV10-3,CAISELERETQYF,TGTGCCATCAGTGAACTTGAGAGGGAGACCCAGTACTTC
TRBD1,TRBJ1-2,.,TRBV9,CASSVGPQGAYGYTF,TGTGCCAGCAGCGTAGGGCCGCAGGGGGCGTATGGCTACACCTTC
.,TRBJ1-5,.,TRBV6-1,CASSEYMSNQPQHF,TGTGCCAGCAGTGAATATATGAGCAATCAGCCCCAGCATTTT
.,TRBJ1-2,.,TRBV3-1,CASSQDGTSWDYGYTF,TGTGCCAGCAGCCAAGATGGAACGTCCTGGGACTATGGCTACACCTTC
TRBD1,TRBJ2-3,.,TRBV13,CASSAPGTGGTDTQYF,TGTGCCAGCAGCGCCCCCGGGACAGGGGGCACAGATACGCAGTATTTT
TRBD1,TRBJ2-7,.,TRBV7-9,CASSSESTGAYEQYF,TGTGCCAGCAGCTCGGAGTCGACAGGGGCTTACGAGCAGTACTTC
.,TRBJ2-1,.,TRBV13,CASSPRSSGTLYNEQFF,TGTGCCAGCAGCCCCCGCTCGAGCGGTACTTTATACAATGAGCAGTTCTTC
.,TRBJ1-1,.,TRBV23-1,CASSQSVYVNTEAFF,TGCGCCAGCAGTCAGTCGGTATACGTGAACACTGAAGCTTTCTTT
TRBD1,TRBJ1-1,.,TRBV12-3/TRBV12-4,CASSTDRFFTEAFF,TGTGCCAGCAGCACGGACAGGTTCTTCACTGAAGCTTTCTTT
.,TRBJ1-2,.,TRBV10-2,CASREEGAGDGYTF,TGCGCCAGCAGGGAAGAAGGGGCAGGTGATGGCTACACCTTC
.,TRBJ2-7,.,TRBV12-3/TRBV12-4,CASSPPTAYYEQYF,TGTGCCAGCAGTCCCCCCACGGCTTACTACGAGCAGTACTTC
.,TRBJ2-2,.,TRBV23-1,CASSQSGEPSRGTGELFF,TGCGCCAGCAGTCAATCGGGGGAGCCGAGCCGGGGTACCGGGGAGCTGTTTTTT
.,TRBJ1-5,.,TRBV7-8,CASSAPGGQPQHF,TGTGCCAGCAGCGCCCCGGGGGGACAGCCCCAGCATTTT
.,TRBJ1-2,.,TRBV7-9,CASSPTEGYTF,TGTGCCAGCAGCCCGACGGAGGGCTACACCTTC
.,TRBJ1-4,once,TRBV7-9,CASSLGPPPANEKLFF,TGTGCCAGCAGCTTAGGCCCCCCCCCTGCTAATGAAAAACTGTTTTTT
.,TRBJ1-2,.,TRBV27,CASSPPGRRGYTF,TGTGCCAGCAGTCCCCCGGGCAGGCGGGGCTACACCTTC
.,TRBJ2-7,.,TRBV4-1,CASSQTPETGPEQYF,TGCGCCAGCAGCCAAACACCTGAGACAGGTCCCGAGCAGTACTTC
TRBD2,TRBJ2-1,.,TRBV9,CASSVVSGRHNEQFF,TGTGCCAGCAGCGTAGTTAGCGGGAGACACAATGAGCAGTTCTTC
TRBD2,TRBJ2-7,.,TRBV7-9,CASSLLAGGPVVHSEQYF,TGTGCCAGCAGCCTCTTAGCGGGAGGGCCCGTTGTTCATAGCGAGCAGTACTTC
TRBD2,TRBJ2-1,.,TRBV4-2,CASSQDGTSGHNEQFF,TGTGCCAGCAGCCAAGATGGGACTAGCGGCCACAATGAGCAGTTCTTC
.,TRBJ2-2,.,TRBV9,CASSVGGYTGELFF,TGTGCCAGCAGCGTAGGAGGGTACACCGGGGAGCTGTTTTTT